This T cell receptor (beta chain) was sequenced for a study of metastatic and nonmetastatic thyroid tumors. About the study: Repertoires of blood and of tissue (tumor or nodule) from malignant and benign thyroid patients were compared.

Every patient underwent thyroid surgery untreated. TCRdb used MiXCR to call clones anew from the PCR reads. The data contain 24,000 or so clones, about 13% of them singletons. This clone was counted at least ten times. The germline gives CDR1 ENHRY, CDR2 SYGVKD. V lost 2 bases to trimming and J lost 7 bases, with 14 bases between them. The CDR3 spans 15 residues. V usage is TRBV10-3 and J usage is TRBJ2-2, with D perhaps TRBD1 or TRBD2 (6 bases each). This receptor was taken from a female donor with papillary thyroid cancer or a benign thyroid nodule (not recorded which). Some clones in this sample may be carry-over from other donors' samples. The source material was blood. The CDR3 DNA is TGTGCCATCAGTGAGCAGAGGGGGACTGACGGGGAGCTGTTTTTT. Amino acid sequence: CAISEQRGTDGELFF.